Shown below are 25 T cell receptor beta chains from a single sample sequenced in a study of identical twins. TCRdb independently ran MiXCR on the 5' RACE reads; one entry per CDR3 protein. The sample holds around 470,000 distinct CDR3 sequences, approximately 15% seen once. This sample also belongs to another study, concerning yellow fever vaccine responses in identical twins.

Sequencing input: CD4+ T cells sorted from blood. The receptor source for this set is a woman under 30 in good health.

The CDR3 DNA is TGCAGTGCTAGTTGGAGCGGCTCCTACAATGAGCAGTTCTTC. Its protein is CSASWSGSYNEQFF. The chain combines TRBV20-1 with TRBJ2-1; D perhaps matches TRBD2 (5 bases). There are 14 residues in the CDR3. Germline V CDR1 and CDR2: DFQATT, SNEGSKA (reference sequence). Trimming shortened V by 3 bases and J by 0 bases, and 9 bases separated the two germline ends.

This clonotype was recorded at least ten times. This chain joins TRBV12-3 or TRBV12-4 and TRBJ2-7; D not certain. V was pared by 3 bases and J by 0 bases, with 6 bases between. The length of the CDR3 is 13 residues. For the CDR3, the DNA is TGTGCCAGCAGTTTCCAGCCCTCCTACGAGCAGTACTTC. It is translated as CASSFQPSYEQYF.

CDR3 amino acids: CSASRTSDEYF. The CDR3 DNA reads as TGCAGTGCTAGCAGGACTAGCGATGAGTACTTC. The chain links TRBV20-1 to TRBJ2-5, with 9 bases matching TRBD2. This CDR3 region has 11 residues. In germline, CDR1 is DFQATT, CDR2 SNEGSKA (reference sequence). Trimming took 3 bases from V and 12 from J; bases not matched to a gene: 5.

This chain links TRBV7-2 with TRBJ1-2; no firm D call. The CDR3 contains 12 residues. Trimming stripped 2 bases from V and 7 bases from J, with 8 bases between. Germline CDR1 and CDR2: SGHTA and FQGNSA. CDR3 nucleotides: TGTGCCAGCAGCTTAAGTGGACCTGGCTACACCTTC. Its protein is CASSLSGPGYTF.

In this sample, this clonotype turned up many times. The gene calls are TRBV20-1 and TRBJ2-7, with TRBD2 as a possible D gene (5 bases). CDR1 is DFQATT, CDR2 SNEGSKA, per germline (reference sequence). V lost 1 base to trimming and J lost 2 bases, with 15 bases between them. The CDR3 consists of 15 residues. This chain's CDR3 is CSARAGIANTYEQYF. CDR3 DNA sequence: TGCAGTGCTAGAGCGGGGATAGCGAATACCTACGAGCAGTACTTC.

In its sample, this clonotype was seen a few times. This CDR3 reads CASSYSPDTGGGKNEQFF. As DNA, the CDR3 is TGTGCCAGCAGTTACTCTCCAGATACAGGGGGAGGCAAGAATGAGCAGTTCTTC. This chain connects TRBV6-2 or TRBV6-3 to TRBJ2-1; 8 bases are shared with TRBD1. Germline CDR1 reads MNHEY; CDR2 reads SVGEGT. CDR3 length equals 18 residues. Trimming at V came to 0 bases and at J to 7 bases, leaving 14 bases not matched to a gene.

Only a few counts were recorded for this clonotype. This chain joins TRBV7-9 and TRBJ2-2, with 9 bases identical to TRBD2. Losses at the gene ends were 4 bases for V and 6 bases for J; bases not matched to a gene: 12. The germline V gene has CDR1 SEHNR and CDR2 FQNEAQ (reference sequence). CDR3 length equals 17 residues. CDR3 region: CASSSTTSGSPPGELFF. The DNA of the CDR3 is TGTGCCAGCAGCTCTACGACTAGCGGATCACCCCCCGGGGAGCTGTTTTTT.

This clonotype occurred many times. The chain uses TRBV10-3 and TRBJ2-3, with D possibly matching TRBD2 (6 bases). The V end was cut by 3 bases, the J end by 4 bases, with 23 bases between. The germline CDR1 and CDR2 sequences are ENHRY and SYGVKD. This CDR3 is built from 18 residues. The CDR3 reads CAISDTLGGRGGSDTQYF. The CDR3 DNA is TGTGCCATCAGTGACACTTTGGGGGGACGGGGCGGCTCAGATACGCAGTATTTT.

This clonotype has at least ten counts. V and J are TRBV5-1 and TRBJ2-3; no definite D call. V was clipped by 7 bases and J by 3 bases, with 21 bases between them. Germline lookup yields CDR1 SGHRS and CDR2 YFSETQ. There are 16 residues in the CDR3. The chain's CDR3 is CASGSQSRPTTDTQYF. The CDR3 region has the DNA TGCGCCAGCGGGTCGCAGAGCCGCCCGACGACAGATACGCAGTATTTT.

This clonotype turned up a few times. The V gene is TRBV6-1, the J gene TRBJ2-5; possible D gene TRBD1, 6 bases. There are 16 residues in the CDR3. V lost 5 bases to trimming and J lost 2 bases, with 18 bases between them. Germline V gene lookup returns CDR1 MNHNS and CDR2 SASEGT. The DNA of the CDR3 is TGTGCCAGCAGTCCCGGCCTCGGGACACATCAAGAGACCCAGTACTTC. This translates into CASSPGLGTHQETQYF.

The chain uses TRBV6-2 or TRBV6-3 and TRBJ2-1, with 9 bases fitting TRBD2. The J segment lost 6 bases and the V segment lost 5 bases, leaving 11 bases of the junction unmatched. CDR1 is MNHEY and CDR2 is SVGEGT in the germline V gene. CDR3 length: 16 residues. The CDR3 DNA sequence: TGTGCCAGCAGTCGACTCATAGCGGGAGCTGGCAATGAGCAGTTCTTC. Amino acids: CASSRLIAGAGNEQFF.

The CDR3 DNA is TGCGCCAGCAGCCCCCCAGGTGGGGTCGGGATTGAGTACTTC. Protein: CASSPPGGVGIEYF. The chain recombines TRBV5-1 with TRBJ2-7; D might be TRBD2 (5 bases). The CDR3 is 14 amino acids. V shed 4 bases and J shed 11 bases, with 22 bases lying between them. Germline V lookup: CDR1 SGHRS, CDR2 YFSETQ.

This chain links TRBV7-8 with TRBJ2-7, with 7 bases lining up with TRBD2. Germline CDR1 and CDR2: SGHVS and FQNEAQ. The length of the CDR3 is 17 residues. V shed 1 base, J shed 2 bases, and the junction held 11 bases outside the gene matches. The CDR3 loop is CASSLGAGVANTYEQYF. The CDR3 bases are TGTGCCAGCAGCTTAGGCGCGGGGGTGGCAAACACCTACGAGCAGTACTTC.

The chain has TRBV5-1 and TRBJ2-3; the D gene is possibly TRBD2 (5 bases). The germline V gene has CDR1 SGHRS and CDR2 YFSETQ. The CDR3 spans 14 residues. Deletions cut 6 bases from V and 1 base from J, with 12 bases between. CDR3 in DNA: TGCGCCAGCAACCCCCTGCGGGGCACAGATACGCAGTATTTT. Translating it yields CASNPLRGTDTQYF.

DNA of the CDR3: TGTGCCAGCAAAAGGGAGGGGAGCACAGATACGCAGTATTTT. It translates to CASKREGSTDTQYF. V is TRBV12-3 or TRBV12-4 and J is TRBJ2-3; 7 bases match TRBD2. Trimming cost V 7 bases and J 0 bases; bases outside gene matches: 4. CDR3 length: 14 residues.

The chain uses TRBV11-2 and TRBJ2-3; possible D gene TRBD2, 5 bases. The germline V and J ends were trimmed by 3 bases and 6 bases, with 16 bases remaining between them. The CDR3 has 15 residues. Germline values: CDR1 SGHAT, CDR2 FQNNGV. The CDR3 coding sequence is TGTGCCAGCAGCTTTGAGGGCCTAATAGAGGATACGCAGTATTTT. Translating gives CASSFEGLIEDTQYF.

This clonotype was seen only a few times. The V and J genes are TRBV6-1 and TRBJ2-5, with TRBD1 matching over 7 bases. CDR1 is MNHNS and CDR2 is SASEGT in the germline V gene. The CDR3 sequence is 13 residues long. V gave up 5 bases and J gave up 5 bases; unmatched junction bases: 5. In nucleotides, the CDR3 is TGTGCCAGCAGTCCGGACAGGATTGAGACCCAGTACTTC. Its translation: CASSPDRIETQYF.

This clonotype showed up just a few times. This chain connects TRBV20-1 to TRBJ2-7; D is unresolved. V was pared by 6 bases and J by 5 bases, with 11 bases between. The germline gives CDR1 DFQATT, CDR2 SNEGSKA (reference sequence). The CDR3 covers 11 residues. This chain's CDR3 is CSASDRDEQYF. CDR3 DNA: TGCAGTGCCTCAGATAGGGACGAGCAGTACTTC.

This clonotype appeared a few times. This sequence joins TRBV12-3 or TRBV12-4 and TRBJ2-4; either TRBD1 or TRBD2 may fit D (5 bases each). The CDR3 has 17 amino acids. Trimming left V 4 bases short and J 0 bases short, with 16 bases between. The CDR3 sequence: CASSSGLGQSAKNIQYF. The CDR3 nucleotides are TGTGCCAGCAGTTCGGGGCTAGGTCAGTCAGCCAAAAACATTCAGTACTTC.

This clonotype has more than one count but fewer than ten. The chain is built from TRBV20-1 and TRBJ2-1, with 8 bases identical to TRBD2. Per germline, CDR1 DFQATT and CDR2 SNEGSKA (reference sequence). This CDR3 has 14 amino acids. The CDR3 region has the DNA TGCAGCCGTTCCGCGACTAGCGTCTACAATGAGCAGTTCTTC. Translation: CSRSATSVYNEQFF.

The CDR3 loop is CASSSGQGYNVNEKLFF. CDR3 bases: TGCGCCAGCAGCTCGGGACAGGGGTACAACGTTAATGAAAAACTGTTTTTT. The J gene is TRBJ1-4, the V gene TRBV5-1; 10 bases line up with TRBD1. Trimming removed 3 bases from V and 4 bases from J; junction bases left unmatched: 9. CDR1 is SGHRS and CDR2 is YFSETQ in the germline V gene. The CDR3 has 17 amino acids.

This chain joins TRBV6-6 and TRBJ2-7; a possible D gene is TRBD2 (6 bases). V shed 2 bases and J shed 9 bases, with 11 bases lying between them. Germline V CDR1 and CDR2: MNHNY, SVGAGI (reference sequence). The CDR3 loop spans 12 amino acids. The CDR3 loop is CASSYTGVGQYF. The CDR3 region has the DNA TGTGCCAGCAGTTACACGGGGGTTGGGCAGTACTTC.

The V call is TRBV2, the J call TRBJ1-5; 10 bases map to TRBD1. Germline V gives CDR1 SNHLY, CDR2 FYNNEI. V was clipped by 7 bases and J by 7 bases; unmatched bases: 7. The CDR3 totals 14 residues. CDR3 amino acids: CASNRDRGMQPQHF. CDR3 bases: TGTGCCAGCAATAGGGACAGGGGCATGCAGCCCCAGCATTTT.

This clonotype came up a few times. V is TRBV20-1 and J is TRBJ2-2; D is unclear. CDR1 is DFQATT, CDR2 SNEGSKA, per germline (reference sequence). Trimming stripped 2 bases from V and 4 bases from J, with 11 bases between. This CDR3 has 14 residues. DNA of the CDR3: TGCAGTGCTAGATCCGTTCTGTTCACCGGGGAGCTGTTTTTT. Its protein product is CSARSVLFTGELFF.

This clonotype has a handful of counts. The chain couples TRBV2 to TRBJ2-2; TRBD2 is a possible D gene (7 bases). V was clipped by 7 bases and J by 4 bases, with 19 bases between them. Germline loops: CDR1 SNHLY, CDR2 FYNNEI. CDR3 length: 16 amino acids. The DNA for the CDR3 is TGTGCCAGCAAGGGGGGGGCAGGAGGAGGCACCGGGGAGCTGTTTTTT. This codes for CASKGGAGGGTGELFF.